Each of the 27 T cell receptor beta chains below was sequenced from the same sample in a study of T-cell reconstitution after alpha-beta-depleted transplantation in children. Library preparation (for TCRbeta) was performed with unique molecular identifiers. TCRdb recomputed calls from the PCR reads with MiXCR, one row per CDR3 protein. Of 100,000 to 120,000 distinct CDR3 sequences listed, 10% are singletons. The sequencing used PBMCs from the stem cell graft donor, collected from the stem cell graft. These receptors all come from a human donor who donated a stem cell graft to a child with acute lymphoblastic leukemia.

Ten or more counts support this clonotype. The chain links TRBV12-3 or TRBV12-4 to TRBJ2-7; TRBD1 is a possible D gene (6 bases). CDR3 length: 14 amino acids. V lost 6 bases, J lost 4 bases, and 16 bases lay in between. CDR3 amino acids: CASRLRGRGYEQYF. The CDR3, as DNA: TGTGCCAGCAGACTCAGGGGAAGGGGGTACGAGCAGTACTTC.

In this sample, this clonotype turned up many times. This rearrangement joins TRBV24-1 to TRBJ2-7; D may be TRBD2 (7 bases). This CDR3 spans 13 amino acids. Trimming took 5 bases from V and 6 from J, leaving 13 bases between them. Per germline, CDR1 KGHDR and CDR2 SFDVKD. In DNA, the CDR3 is TGTGCCACCAGTGTCGGGGGGCACCCCGAGCAGTACTTC. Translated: CATSVGGHPEQYF.

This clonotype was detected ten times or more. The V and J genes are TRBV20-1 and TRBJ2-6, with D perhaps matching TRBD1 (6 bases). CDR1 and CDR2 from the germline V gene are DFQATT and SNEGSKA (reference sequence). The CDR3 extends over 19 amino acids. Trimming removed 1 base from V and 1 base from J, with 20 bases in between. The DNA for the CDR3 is TGCAGTGCTAGAGGAACCTCAAGGGCTACAGGGTCTGGGGCCAACGTCCTGACTTTC. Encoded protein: CSARGTSRATGSGANVLTF.

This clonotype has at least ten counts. CDR3 DNA: TGCGCCAGCAGCCGACTAGCGGGGGGGTCCTACAATGAGCAGTTCTTC. Its translation is CASSRLAGGSYNEQFF. The chain couples TRBV5-1 to TRBJ2-1; 14 bases agree with TRBD2. V gave up 4 bases and J gave up 1 base; unmatched junction bases: 1. The CDR3 covers 16 residues. The germline V gene encodes CDR1 SGHRS and CDR2 YFSETQ. Supplemented by reference TRBV5-1 and TRBJ2-1, the full variable domain reads KAGVTQTPRYLIKTRGQQVTLSCSPISGHRSVSWYQQTPGQGLQFLFEYFSETQRNKGNFPGRFSGRQFSNSRSEMNVSTLELGDSALYLCASSRLAGGSYNEQFFGPGTRLTVL.

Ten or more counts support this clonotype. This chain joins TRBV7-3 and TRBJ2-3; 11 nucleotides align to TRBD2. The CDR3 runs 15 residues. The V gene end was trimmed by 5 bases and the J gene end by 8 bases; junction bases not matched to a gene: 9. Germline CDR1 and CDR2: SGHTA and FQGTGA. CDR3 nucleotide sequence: TGTGCCAGCAGCCCCACTAGCGGGAGAGGAGGTACGCAGTATTTT. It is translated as CASSPTSGRGGTQYF.

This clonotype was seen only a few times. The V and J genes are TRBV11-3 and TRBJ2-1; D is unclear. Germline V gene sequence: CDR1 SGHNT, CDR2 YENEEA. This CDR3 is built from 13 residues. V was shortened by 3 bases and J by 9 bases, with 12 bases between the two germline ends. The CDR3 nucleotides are TGTGCCAGCAGCTTGGGTAAGGTGAGTGAGCAGTTCTTC. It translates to CASSLGKVSEQFF.

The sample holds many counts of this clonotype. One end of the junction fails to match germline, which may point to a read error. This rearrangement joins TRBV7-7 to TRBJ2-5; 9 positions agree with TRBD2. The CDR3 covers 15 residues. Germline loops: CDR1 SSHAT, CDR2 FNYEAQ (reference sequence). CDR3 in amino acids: CASSLVAGVKKTQYF. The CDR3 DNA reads TGTGCTAGCAGCTTAGTAGCGGGAGTCAAAAAGACCCAGTACTTC. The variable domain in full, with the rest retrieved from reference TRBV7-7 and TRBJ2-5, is GAGVSQSPRYKVTKRGQDVTLRCDPISSHATLYWYQQALGQGPEFLTYFNYEAQPDKSGLPSDRFSAERPEGSISTLTIQRTEQRDSAMYRCASSLVAGVKKTQYFGPGTRLLVL.

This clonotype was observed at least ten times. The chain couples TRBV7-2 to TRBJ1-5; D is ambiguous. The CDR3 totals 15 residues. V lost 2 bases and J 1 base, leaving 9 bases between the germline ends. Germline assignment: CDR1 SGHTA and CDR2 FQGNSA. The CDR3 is CASSLSGMSNQPQHF. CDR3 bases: TGTGCCAGCAGCTTAAGTGGAATGAGCAATCAGCCCCAGCATTTT.

CDR3 nucleotides: TGCGCCAGCAGCCCTATGACTCCCTTTAGTGAAGCTTTCTTT. Its protein is CASSPMTPFSEAFF. The chain uses TRBV4-1 and TRBJ1-1; D is unresolved. The CDR3 sequence is 14 residues long. Germline V gene sequence: CDR1 MGHRA, CDR2 YSYEKL. V lost 4 bases and J 7 bases, leaving 16 bases between the germline ends.

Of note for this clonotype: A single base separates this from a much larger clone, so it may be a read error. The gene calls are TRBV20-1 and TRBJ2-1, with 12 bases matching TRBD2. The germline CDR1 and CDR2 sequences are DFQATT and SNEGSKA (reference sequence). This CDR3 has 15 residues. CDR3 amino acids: CSARTSGISFNEQFF. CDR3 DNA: TGCAGTGCGCGGACTAGCGGGATCTCCTTCAATGAGCAGTTCTTC.

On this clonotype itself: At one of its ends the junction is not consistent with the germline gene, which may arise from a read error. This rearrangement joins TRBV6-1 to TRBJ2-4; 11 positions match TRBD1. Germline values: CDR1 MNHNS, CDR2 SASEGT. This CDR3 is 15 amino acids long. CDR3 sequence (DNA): TGTGCCAGCAGCCGAGGACAGGGGGCATCAAACAGTCAGTACTTC. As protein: CASSRGQGASNSQYF.

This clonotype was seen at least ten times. The CDR3 region has the DNA TGTGCCAGCAGTTTAGCCGACATCAACGAGCAGTACTTC. As protein: CASSLADINEQYF. This sequence joins TRBV12-3 or TRBV12-4 and TRBJ2-7; no reliable D call. V lost 0 bases to trimming and J lost 5 bases, with 8 bases between them. CDR3 length: 13 residues.

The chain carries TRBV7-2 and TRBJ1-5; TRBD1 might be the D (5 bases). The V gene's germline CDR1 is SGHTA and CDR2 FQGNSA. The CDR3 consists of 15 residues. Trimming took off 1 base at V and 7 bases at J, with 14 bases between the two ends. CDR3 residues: CASSLEPGPRQPQHF. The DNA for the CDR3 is TGTGCCAGCAGCTTAGAGCCAGGGCCACGCCAGCCCCAGCATTTT.

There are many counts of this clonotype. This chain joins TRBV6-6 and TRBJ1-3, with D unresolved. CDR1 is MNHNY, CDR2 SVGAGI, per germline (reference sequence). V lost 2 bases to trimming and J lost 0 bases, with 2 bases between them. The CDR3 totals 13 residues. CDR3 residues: CASSYGSGNTIYF. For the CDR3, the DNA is TGTGCCAGCAGTTACGGCTCTGGAAACACCATATATTTT.

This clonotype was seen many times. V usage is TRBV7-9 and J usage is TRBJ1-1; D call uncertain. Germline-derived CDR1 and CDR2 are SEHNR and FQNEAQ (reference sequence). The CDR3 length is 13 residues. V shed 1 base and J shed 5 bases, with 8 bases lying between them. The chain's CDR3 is CASSLVSRTEAFF. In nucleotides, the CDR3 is TGTGCCAGCAGCTTAGTGTCGAGGACTGAAGCTTTCTTT.

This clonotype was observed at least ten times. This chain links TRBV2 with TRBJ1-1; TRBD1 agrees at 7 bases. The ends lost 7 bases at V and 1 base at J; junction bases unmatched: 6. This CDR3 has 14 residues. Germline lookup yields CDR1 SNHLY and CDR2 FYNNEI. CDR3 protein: CASKTGTANTEAFF. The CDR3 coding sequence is TGTGCCAGCAAAACCGGGACAGCGAACACTGAAGCTTTCTTT.

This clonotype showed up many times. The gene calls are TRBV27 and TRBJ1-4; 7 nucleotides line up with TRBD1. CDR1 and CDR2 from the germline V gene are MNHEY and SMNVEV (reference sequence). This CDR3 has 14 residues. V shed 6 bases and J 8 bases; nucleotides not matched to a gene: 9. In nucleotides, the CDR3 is TGTGCCAGCAGCAGAGACAGGGCAGGGGAAAAACTGTTTTTT. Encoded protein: CASSRDRAGEKLFF. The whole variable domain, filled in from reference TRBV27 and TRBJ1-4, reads EAQVTQNPRYLITVTGKKLTVTCSQNMNHEYMSWYRQDPGLGLRQIYYSMNVEVTDKGDVPEGYKVSRKEKRNFPLILESPSPNQTSLYFCASSRDRAGEKLFFGSGTQLSVL.

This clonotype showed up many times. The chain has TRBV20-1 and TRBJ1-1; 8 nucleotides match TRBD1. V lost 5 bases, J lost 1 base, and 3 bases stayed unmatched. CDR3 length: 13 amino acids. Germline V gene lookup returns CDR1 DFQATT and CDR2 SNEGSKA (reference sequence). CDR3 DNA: TGCAGTGCTTTACAGGGGGGGAACACTGAAGCTTTCTTT. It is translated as CSALQGGNTEAFF.

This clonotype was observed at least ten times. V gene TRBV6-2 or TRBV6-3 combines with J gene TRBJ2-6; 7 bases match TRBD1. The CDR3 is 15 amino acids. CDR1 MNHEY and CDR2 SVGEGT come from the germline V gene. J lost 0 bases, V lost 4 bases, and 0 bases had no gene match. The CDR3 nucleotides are TGTGCCAGCAGTTGGGACAGCTCTGGGGCCAACGTCCTGACTTTC. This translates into CASSWDSSGANVLTF.

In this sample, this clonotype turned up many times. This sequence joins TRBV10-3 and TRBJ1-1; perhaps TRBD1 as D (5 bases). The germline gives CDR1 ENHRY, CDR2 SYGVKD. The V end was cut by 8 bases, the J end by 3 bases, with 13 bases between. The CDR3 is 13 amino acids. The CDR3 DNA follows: TGTGCCATCGCTCGGGTAGGGGACACTGAAGCTTTCTTT. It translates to CAIARVGDTEAFF.

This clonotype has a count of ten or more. The CDR3 sequence: CASISNTEAFF. The CDR3 DNA is TGTGCCAGCATCTCGAACACTGAAGCTTTCTTT. V usage is TRBV28 and J usage is TRBJ1-1, with D unclear. V gave up 7 bases and J gave up 1 base, with 4 bases separating them. The CDR3 length is 11 residues. Looked up from germline, CDR1 is MDHEN and CDR2 is SYDVKM.

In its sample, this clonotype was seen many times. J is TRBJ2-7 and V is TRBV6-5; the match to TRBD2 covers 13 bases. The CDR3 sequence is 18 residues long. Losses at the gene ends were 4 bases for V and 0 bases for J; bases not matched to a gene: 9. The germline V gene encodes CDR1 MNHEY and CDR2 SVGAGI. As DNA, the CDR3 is TGTGCCAGCAGTTCAAAGGGACTAGCGGGGCTTAGCTCCTACGAGCAGTACTTC. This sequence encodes CASSSKGLAGLSSYEQYF.

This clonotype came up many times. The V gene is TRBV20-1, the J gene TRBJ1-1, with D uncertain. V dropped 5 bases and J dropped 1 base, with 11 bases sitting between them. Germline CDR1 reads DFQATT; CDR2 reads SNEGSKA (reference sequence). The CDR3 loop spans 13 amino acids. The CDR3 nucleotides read TGCAGTGCTGAACGCGGGGAGAACACTGAAGCTTTCTTT. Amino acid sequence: CSAERGENTEAFF.

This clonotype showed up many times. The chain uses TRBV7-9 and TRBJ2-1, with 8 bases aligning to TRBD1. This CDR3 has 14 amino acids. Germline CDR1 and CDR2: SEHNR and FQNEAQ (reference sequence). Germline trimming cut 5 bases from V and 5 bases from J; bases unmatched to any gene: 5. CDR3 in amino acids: CASSARDRNNEQFF. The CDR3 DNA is TGTGCCAGCAGCGCCCGGGACAGGAACAATGAGCAGTTCTTC. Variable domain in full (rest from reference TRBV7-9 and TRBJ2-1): DTGVSQNPRHKITKRGQNVTFRCDPISEHNRLYWYRQTLGQGPEFLTYFQNEAQLEKSRLLSDRFSAERPKGSFSTLEIQRTEQGDSAMYLCASSARDRNNEQFFGPGTRLTVL.

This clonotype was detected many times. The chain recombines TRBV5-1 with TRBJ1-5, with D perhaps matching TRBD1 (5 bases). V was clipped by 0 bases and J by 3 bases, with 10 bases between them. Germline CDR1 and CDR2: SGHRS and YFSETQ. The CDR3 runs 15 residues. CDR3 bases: TGCGCCAGCAGCTTGGGGCAGGGACTCAATCAGCCCCAGCATTTT. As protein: CASSLGQGLNQPQHF.

The CDR3 here is CASSRTGGWNEQFF. The CDR3 nucleotides read TGTGCCAGCAGCCGGACAGGGGGCTGGAATGAGCAGTTCTTC. The rearrangement joins TRBV7-9 to TRBJ2-1; 11 nucleotides match TRBD1. CDR1 is SEHNR and CDR2 is FQNEAQ in the germline V gene (reference sequence). With 5 bases clipped from V and 7 bases from J, the junction kept 4 bases outside the gene matches. The CDR3 has 14 residues.

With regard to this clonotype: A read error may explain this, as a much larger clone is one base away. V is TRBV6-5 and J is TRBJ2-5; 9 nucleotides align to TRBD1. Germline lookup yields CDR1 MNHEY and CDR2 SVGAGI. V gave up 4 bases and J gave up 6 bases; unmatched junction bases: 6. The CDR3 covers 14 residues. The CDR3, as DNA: TGTGCCAGCAGTTCACAGGGGGCAGGCAAGACCCAGTACTTC. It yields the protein CASSSQGAGKTQYF.